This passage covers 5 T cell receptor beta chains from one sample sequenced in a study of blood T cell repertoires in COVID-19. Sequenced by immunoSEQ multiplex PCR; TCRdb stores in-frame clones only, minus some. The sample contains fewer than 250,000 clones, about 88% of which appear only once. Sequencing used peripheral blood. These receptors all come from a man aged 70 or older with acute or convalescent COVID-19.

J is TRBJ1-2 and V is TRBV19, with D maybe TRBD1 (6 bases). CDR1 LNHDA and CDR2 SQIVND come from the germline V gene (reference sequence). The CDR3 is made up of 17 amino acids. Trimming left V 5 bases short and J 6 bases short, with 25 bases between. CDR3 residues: CASSVTRQAMLRNGYTF. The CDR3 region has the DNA TGTGCCAGTAGTGTTACCCGACAGGCAATGTTGAGGAATGGCTACACCTTC.

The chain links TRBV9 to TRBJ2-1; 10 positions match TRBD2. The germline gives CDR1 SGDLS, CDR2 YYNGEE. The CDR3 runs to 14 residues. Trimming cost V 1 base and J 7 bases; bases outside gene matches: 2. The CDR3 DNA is TGTGCCAGCAGCGTAACTAGCGGGGAAAATGAGCAGTTCTTC. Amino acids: CASSVTSGENEQFF.

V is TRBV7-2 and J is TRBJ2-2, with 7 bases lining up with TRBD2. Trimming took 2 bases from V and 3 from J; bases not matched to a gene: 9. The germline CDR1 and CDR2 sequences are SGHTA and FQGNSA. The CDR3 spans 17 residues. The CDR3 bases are TGTGCCAGCAGCTTATTCGGGGCGGGAGTAGACACCGGGGAGCTGTTTTTT. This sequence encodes CASSLFGAGVDTGELFF.

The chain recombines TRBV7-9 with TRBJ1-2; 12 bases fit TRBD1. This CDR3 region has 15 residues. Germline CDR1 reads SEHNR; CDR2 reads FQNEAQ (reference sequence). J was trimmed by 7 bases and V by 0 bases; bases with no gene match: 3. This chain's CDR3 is CASSLAGQGAGGYTF. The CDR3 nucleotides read TGTGCCAGCAGCTTAGCGGGACAGGGGGCTGGTGGCTACACCTTC.

The CDR3 here is CASSLGVDYEQYF. CDR3 nucleotide sequence: TGTGCCAGCAGCTTAGGAGTAGACTACGAGCAGTACTTC. The rearrangement uses TRBV11-2 and TRBJ2-7; D is unresolved. Germline lookup yields CDR1 SGHAT and CDR2 FQNNGV. This CDR3 is built from 13 residues. V was cut by 1 base and J by 3 bases, with 7 bases left in between.